The entry that follows covers one TCR beta chain sequence. Its antigen is unidentified. Some clones are missing from TCRdb's copy, which holds only in-frame ones; the method was immunoSEQ multiplex PCR. The sample yields tens of thousands of clones, 70% to 85% seen once. The data derive from a study of vaccination effects on CD4 cells after COVID-19. Culture proceeded for more than nine days, and CD4+ T cells were then isolated. The participants, recipients of two vaccine doses, got either BNT162b2 or mRNA-1273. Nucleocapsid antibodies stayed negative before and after vaccination, showing no earlier SARS-CoV-2 infection. Germline V gene sequence: CDR1 SGHRS, CDR2 YFSETQ. Unmatched junction bases numbered 9, after V lost 1 base and J lost 6 bases. This CDR3 contains 15 residues.

The chain employs TRBV5-1 and TRBJ1-2, with TRBD1 matching 7 bases. The starting material was CD4+ T cells from PBMCs cultured without peptide, obtained after COVID-19 vaccination. The TCR comes from a human donor who received a COVID-19 vaccine. The CDR3, as DNA: TGCGCCAGCAGCTTGACAGGGGTGATAATAGATGGCTACACCTTC. This codes for CASSLTGVIIDGYTF. Together with reference TRBV5-1 and TRBJ1-2, the CDR3 gives the full variable domain: KAGVTQTPRYLIKTRGQQVTLSCSPISGHRSVSWYQQTPGQGLQFLFEYFSETQRNKGNFPGRFSGRQFSNSRSEMNVSTLELGDSALYLCASSLTGVIIDGYTFGSGTRLTVV.